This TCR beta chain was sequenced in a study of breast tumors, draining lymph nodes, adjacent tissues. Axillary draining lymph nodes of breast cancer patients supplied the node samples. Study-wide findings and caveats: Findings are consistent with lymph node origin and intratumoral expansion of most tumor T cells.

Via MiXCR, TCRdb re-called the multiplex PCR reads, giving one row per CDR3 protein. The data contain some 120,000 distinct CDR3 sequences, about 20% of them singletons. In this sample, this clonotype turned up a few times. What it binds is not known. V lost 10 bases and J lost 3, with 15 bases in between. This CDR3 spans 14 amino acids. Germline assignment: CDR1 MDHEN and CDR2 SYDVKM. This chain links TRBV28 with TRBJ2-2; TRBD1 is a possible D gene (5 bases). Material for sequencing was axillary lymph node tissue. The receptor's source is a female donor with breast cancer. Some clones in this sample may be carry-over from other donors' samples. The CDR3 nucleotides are TGTGCCACCCTCGGACGGACACACACCGGGGAGCTGTTTTTT. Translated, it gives CATLGRTHTGELFF.